Below, 7 T cell receptor beta chains from the same sample are listed, as sequenced in a study of vaccination effects on CD4 cells after COVID-19. The antigens these receptors bind are not known. On roughly day 10 of culture, CD4+ T cells were separated out. Vaccine administered to participants consisted of two doses of either BNT162b2 or mRNA-1273. Method: immunoSEQ multiplex PCR; TCRdb's copy keeps in-frame clones and lacks some. The repertoire consists of 72,000 or so clones, with about 67% occurring once and the leading ten covering 2% to 2.5%. The specimen was CD4+ T cells from PBMCs cultured without peptide, collected after COVID-19 vaccination. Every receptor here comes from a human donor who received a COVID-19 vaccine.

J is TRBJ1-1 and V is TRBV7-2, with unresolved D. This CDR3 spans 14 amino acids. CDR1 is SGHTA, CDR2 FQGNSA, per germline. V was cut by 0 bases and J by 2 bases, with 7 bases left in between. In nucleotides, the CDR3 is TGTGCCAGCAGCTTAGCCCCATCCAACACTGAAGCTTTCTTT. Translating gives CASSLAPSNTEAFF.

Here the CDR3 DNA reads TGTGCCAGCAGCCCAACGGGGACAGGGCCCGGGGAGCTGTTTTTT. This encodes CASSPTGTGPGELFF. V gene TRBV9 combines with J gene TRBJ2-2, with TRBD1 identical over 9 bases. Germline lookup yields CDR1 SGDLS and CDR2 YYNGEE. CDR3 length: 15 amino acids. With V trimmed by 4 bases and J by 6 bases, 7 bases remained unmatched. The variable domain in full, with the rest retrieved from reference TRBV9 and TRBJ2-2, is DSGVTQTPKHLITATGQRVTLRCSPRSGDLSVYWYQQSLDQGLQFLIQYYNGEERAKGNILERFSAQQFPDLHSELNLSSLELGDSALYFCASSPTGTGPGELFFGEGSRLTVL.

The rearrangement joins TRBV10-2 to TRBJ2-5; unclear D gene. CDR3 size: 15 residues. The V end lost 7 bases, the J end lost 2 bases, and 17 bases lay between the germline ends. In germline, CDR1 is WSHSY, CDR2 SAAADI. The CDR3 here is CASTQQTYLQETQYF. CDR3 DNA sequence: TGCGCCAGCACCCAGCAGACGTACCTACAAGAGACCCAGTACTTC.

CDR3 DNA sequence: TGTGCCAGCAGCCCGGGACTAGCCGTCGGGACCCAGTACTTC. Translation gives CASSPGLAVGTQYF. This chain uses TRBV7-2 with TRBJ2-5; TRBD2 matches at 9 bases. V trimming: 5 bases; J trimming: 7 bases; junction bases outside the gene matches: 8. CDR3 length: 14 amino acids. Germline CDR1 SGHTA, CDR2 FQGNSA.

The chain has TRBV5-1 and TRBJ1-2; D is undetermined. The germline V gene has CDR1 SGHRS and CDR2 YFSETQ. CDR3 length equals 13 residues. V lost 0 bases and J 7 bases, leaving 10 bases between the germline ends. CDR3 sequence: CASSLEGGSGYTF. CDR3 in DNA: TGCGCCAGCAGCTTGGAGGGCGGCTCTGGCTACACCTTC.

V is TRBV3-1 (or the pseudogene TRBV3-2) and J is TRBJ2-1, with 10 bases identical to TRBD1. Germline CDR1 is LGHDT and CDR2 is YNNKEL (reference sequence). The trim removed 4 bases at V and 4 bases at J, leaving 4 bases unmatched. The CDR3 is 15 residues long. CDR3 sequence: CASSPGTGEYNEQFF. CDR3 nucleotides: TGTGCCAGCAGCCCAGGGACAGGGGAGTACAATGAGCAGTTCTTC.

The chain combines TRBV24-1 with TRBJ2-6, with a weak D call TRBD2 (6 bases). Germline lookup yields CDR1 KGHDR and CDR2 SFDVKD. The CDR3 loop spans 15 amino acids. Trimming removed 4 bases at V and 4 bases at J, with 10 bases between. CDR3 DNA: TGTGCCACCAGTGAGGGGGGAGCCGGGGCCAACGTCCTGACTTTC. Translating gives CATSEGGAGANVLTF.